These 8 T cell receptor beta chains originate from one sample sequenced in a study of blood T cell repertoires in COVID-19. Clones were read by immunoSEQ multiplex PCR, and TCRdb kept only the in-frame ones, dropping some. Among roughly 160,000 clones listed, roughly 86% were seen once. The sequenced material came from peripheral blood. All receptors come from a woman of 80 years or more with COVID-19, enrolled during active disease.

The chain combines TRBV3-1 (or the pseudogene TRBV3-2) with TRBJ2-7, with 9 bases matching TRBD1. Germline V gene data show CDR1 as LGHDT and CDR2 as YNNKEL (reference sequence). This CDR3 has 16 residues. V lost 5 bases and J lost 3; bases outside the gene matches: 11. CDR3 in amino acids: CASSGREQGAYYEQYF. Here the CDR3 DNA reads TGTGCCAGCAGCGGACGAGAACAGGGGGCCTACTACGAGCAGTACTTC.

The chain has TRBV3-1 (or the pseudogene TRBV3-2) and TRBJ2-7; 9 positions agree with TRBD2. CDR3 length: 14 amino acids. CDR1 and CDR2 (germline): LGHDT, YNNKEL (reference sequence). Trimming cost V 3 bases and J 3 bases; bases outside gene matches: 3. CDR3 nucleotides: TGTGCCAGCAGCCAGTTAGCGGGAGTCTACGAGCAGTACTTC. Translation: CASSQLAGVYEQYF.

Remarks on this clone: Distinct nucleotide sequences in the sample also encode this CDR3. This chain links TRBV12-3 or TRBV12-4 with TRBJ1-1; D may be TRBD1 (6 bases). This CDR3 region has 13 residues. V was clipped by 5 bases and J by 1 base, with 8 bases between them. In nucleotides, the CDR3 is TGTGCCAGCAGTCTACAGGGGAACACTGAAGCTTTCTTT. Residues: CASSLQGNTEAFF.

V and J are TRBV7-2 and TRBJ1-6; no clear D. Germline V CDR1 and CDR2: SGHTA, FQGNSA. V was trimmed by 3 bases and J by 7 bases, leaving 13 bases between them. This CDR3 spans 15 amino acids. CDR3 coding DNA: TGTGCCAGCAGCTTGGAAGATAGCCACAATTCACCCCTCCACTTT. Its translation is CASSLEDSHNSPLHF.

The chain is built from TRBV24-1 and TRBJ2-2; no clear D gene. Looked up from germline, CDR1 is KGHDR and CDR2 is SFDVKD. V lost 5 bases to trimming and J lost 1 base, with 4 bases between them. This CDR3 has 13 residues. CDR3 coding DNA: TGTGCCACCAGTGGAGGGAACACCGGGGAGCTGTTTTTT. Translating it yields CATSGGNTGELFF.

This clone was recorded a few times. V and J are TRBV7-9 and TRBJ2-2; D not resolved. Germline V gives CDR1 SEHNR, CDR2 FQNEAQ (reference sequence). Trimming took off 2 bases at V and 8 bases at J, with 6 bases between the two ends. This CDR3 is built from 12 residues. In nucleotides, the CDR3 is TGTGCCAGCAGCTTACCGCTAGGGGAGCTGTTTTTT. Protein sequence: CASSLPLGELFF.

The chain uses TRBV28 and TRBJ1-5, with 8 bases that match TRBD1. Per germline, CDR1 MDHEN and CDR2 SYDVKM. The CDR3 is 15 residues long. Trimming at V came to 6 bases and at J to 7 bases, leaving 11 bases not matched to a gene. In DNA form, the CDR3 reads TGTGCCAGCAGCCCTACAGGGGGTCCCGCCCAGCCCCAGCATTTT. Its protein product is CASSPTGGPAQPQHF.

The CDR3 loop is CASSPLGRNTGELFF. The DNA for the CDR3 is TGTGCCAGCAGCCCCTTGGGGCGTAACACCGGGGAGCTGTTTTTT. The V and J genes are TRBV9 and TRBJ2-2, with a possible D match to TRBD1 (5 bases). Germline CDR1 and CDR2: SGDLS and YYNGEE. V was trimmed by 4 bases and J by 2 bases, leaving 12 bases between them. The CDR3 has 15 amino acids.